The clone carrying this T cell receptor (beta chain) came up many times. The TCRbeta library was prepared with unique molecular identifiers. TCRdb called the PCR reads again in MiXCR, with one record for every CDR3 protein. The sample has approximately 200,000 distinct CDR3 sequences, just over 14% seen once; the top ten hold around 14%. The data were obtained in a study of T-cell reconstitution after alpha-beta-depleted transplantation in children. V shed 5 bases, J shed 4 bases, and the junction held 5 bases outside the gene matches. This CDR3 is built from 16 residues. Germline V gives CDR1 MNHEY, CDR2 SVGEGT.

The source of this sequence is a human donor who donated a stem cell graft to a child with acute lymphoblastic leukemia. Sample: PBMCs from the stem cell graft donor, taken from the stem cell graft. V gene TRBV6-2 or TRBV6-3 combines with J gene TRBJ2-1, with TRBD2 matching 13 bases. The chain's CDR3 is CASSPGTSGTYNEQFF. In DNA, the CDR3 is TGTGCCAGCAGTCCCGGGACTAGCGGGACGTACAATGAGCAGTTCTTC.